This paragraph covers one T cell receptor beta chain sequence. Germline lookup yields CDR1 MNHEY and CDR2 SVGAGI. The trim removed 4 bases at V and 3 bases at J, leaving 6 bases unmatched. This CDR3 spans 15 amino acids. The entry originates in a study of T cell changes during pregnancy in multiple sclerosis. Assay: immunoSEQ multiplex PCR; the TCRdb copy retains only in-frame clones and omits some. This table has approximately 100,000 clones, approximately 89% appearing once. Sample: peripheral blood, taken after pregnancy. V gene TRBV6-5 combines with J gene TRBJ1-2; TRBD1 agrees at 9 bases. This sequence was found in a female donor with multiple sclerosis, enrolled in a pregnancy study. The chain's CDR3 is CASSSRRTGDYGYTF. CDR3 DNA sequence: TGTGCCAGCAGTTCCCGTAGGACAGGGGACTATGGCTACACCTTC.